Each of the 29 T cell receptor beta chains below was sequenced from the same sample in a study of cytomegalovirus exposure and HLA in healthy donors. A multiplex PCR was run with 60 Vbeta primers and 13 Jbeta primers. Sequencing was performed with immunoSEQ multiplex PCR; in TCRdb, only in-frame clones are kept and a portion is missing. The repertoire consists of under 85,000 clones, with 74% occurring once and the leading ten covering 20% to 25%. The material sequenced was PBMCs. These receptors were collected from a woman under 40 in good health and CMV-seropositive.

The chain combines TRBV7-2 with TRBJ1-1; weak D call: TRBD1 (5 bases). The CDR3 consists of 13 residues. Between the trimmed V and J ends, which lost 5 bases and 1 base, there was a span of 8 bases. CDR1 and CDR2 (germline): SGHTA, FQGNSA. CDR3 nucleotides: TGTGCCAGCAGCGTAACAGGGAACACTGAAGCTTTCTTT. The encoded protein is CASSVTGNTEAFF.

This clone was recorded at least ten times. J is TRBJ2-1 and V is TRBV2, with 12 bases fitting TRBD2. This CDR3 has 16 amino acids. With 5 bases clipped from V and 1 base from J, the junction kept 3 bases outside the gene matches. From germline, CDR1 is SNHLY and CDR2 FYNNEI. The CDR3 DNA sequence: TGTGCCAGCAGTAGCCTAGCGGGAGGGTCCTACAATGAGCAGTTCTTC. Translating gives CASSSLAGGSYNEQFF.

The J gene is TRBJ2-2, the V gene TRBV7-6; 7 bases map to TRBD1. V trimming: 5 bases; J trimming: 6 bases; junction bases outside the gene matches: 9. From germline, CDR1 is SGHVS and CDR2 FNYEAQ. This CDR3 has 15 residues. CDR3 bases: TGTGCCAGCAGCGTCACAGGGGAATTGGCCGGGGAGCTGTTTTTT. Translation: CASSVTGELAGELFF.

This chain uses TRBV18 with TRBJ1-1; a possible D gene is TRBD1 (5 bases). Trimming took off 0 bases at V and 0 bases at J, with 8 bases between the two ends. The CDR3 is 15 amino acids. Germline CDR1 and CDR2: KGHSH and LQKENI. Written as DNA, the CDR3 is TGTGCCAGCTCACCACCACAAGGGGTGAACACTGAAGCTTTCTTT. It is translated as CASSPPQGVNTEAFF.

This sequence joins TRBV6-5 and TRBJ1-1; TRBD1 aligns across 9 bases. J was trimmed by 6 bases and V by 6 bases; bases with no gene match: 8. Germline V lookup: CDR1 MNHEY, CDR2 SVGAGI. CDR3 length: 14 amino acids. CDR3: CASRGTGNVAEAFF. The CDR3 bases are TGTGCCAGCAGAGGGACAGGGAATGTGGCTGAAGCTTTCTTT.

V gene TRBV7-9 combines with J gene TRBJ2-2; D perhaps matches TRBD1 (6 bases). The germline V gene has CDR1 SEHNR and CDR2 FQNEAQ (reference sequence). CDR3 length: 15 residues. Trimming removed 5 bases at V and 4 bases at J, with 14 bases between. The CDR3 loop is CASSSKGGFTGELFF. The CDR3 DNA follows: TGTGCCAGCAGCAGCAAAGGGGGTTTCACCGGGGAGCTGTTTTTT.

This rearrangement joins TRBV4-1 to TRBJ2-3; no clear D gene. The germline gives CDR1 MGHRA, CDR2 YSYEKL. CDR3 length: 13 residues. Trimming shortened V by 4 bases and J by 5 bases, and 10 bases separated the two germline ends. This CDR3 is CASSLGPGDTQYF. The CDR3 DNA is TGCGCCAGCAGCCTAGGTCCGGGAGATACGCAGTATTTT.

The rearrangement links TRBV7-6 to TRBJ2-1; TRBD1 matches 8 bases. V lost 4 bases, J lost 5 bases, and 4 bases stayed unmatched. Per the germline V gene, CDR1 is SGHVS and CDR2 is FNYEAQ. The CDR3 is 14 amino acids. CDR3 amino acids: CASSSRGQNNEQFF. CDR3 DNA sequence: TGTGCCAGCAGCTCCAGGGGGCAAAACAATGAGCAGTTCTTC.

This clone was picked up a small number of times. This chain links TRBV19 with TRBJ2-1; D perhaps matches TRBD2 (6 bases). With 3 bases removed from V and 6 bases from J, the gap between germline ends came to 12 bases. The CDR3 is made up of 14 amino acids. Per germline, CDR1 LNHDA and CDR2 SQIVND (reference sequence). The CDR3 is CASSITGGSNEQFF. The CDR3 DNA reads as TGTGCCAGTAGTATCACCGGGGGTAGCAATGAGCAGTTCTTC. The full variable domain, rest sourced from reference TRBV19 and TRBJ2-1, is DGGITQSPKYLFRKEGQNVTLSCEQNLNHDAMYWYRQDPGQGLRLIYYSQIVNDFQKGDIAEGYSVSREKKESFPLTVTSAQKNPTAFYLCASSITGGSNEQFFGPGTRLTVL.

The chain uses TRBV10-1 and TRBJ2-5, with TRBD1 identical over 8 bases. The CDR3 consists of 13 residues. Germline V lookup: CDR1 WNHNN, CDR2 SYGVQD (reference sequence). Trimming took 7 bases from V and 3 from J; bases not matched to a gene: 4. The CDR3 sequence: CASTDRVEETQYF. The CDR3 DNA reads as TGCGCCAGCACGGACAGGGTGGAAGAGACCCAGTACTTC.

The J gene is TRBJ1-1, the V gene TRBV7-3, with 9 nucleotides matching TRBD1. The CDR3 consists of 14 residues. CDR1 and CDR2 from the germline V gene are SGHTA and FQGTGA. Trimming took 5 bases from V and 5 from J; bases not matched to a gene: 6. The DNA for the CDR3 is TGTGCCAGCAGCCCCGGACAGGGGACGACTGAAGCTTTCTTT. Translated: CASSPGQGTTEAFF. Supplemented by reference TRBV7-3 and TRBJ1-1, the full variable domain reads GAGVSQTPSNKVTEKGKYVELRCDPISGHTALYWYRQSLGQGPEFLIYFQGTGAADDSGLPNDRFFAVRPEGSVSTLKIQRTERGDSAVYLCASSPGQGTTEAFFGQGTRLTVV.

The gene calls are TRBV5-6 and TRBJ1-1, with a possible D match to TRBD1 (5 bases). The V gene's germline CDR1 is SGHDT and CDR2 YYEEEE. This CDR3 has 14 amino acids. Trimming left V 4 bases short and J 5 bases short, with 15 bases between. CDR3 DNA sequence: TGTGCCAGCAGCCGACTGGAGGGGAATACTGAAGCTTTCTTT. It is translated as CASSRLEGNTEAFF.

This chain connects TRBV14 to TRBJ2-5; 12 nucleotides align to TRBD1. The CDR3 spans 13 residues. CDR1 and CDR2 (germline): SGHDN, FVKESK. V lost 4 bases and J lost 8; bases outside the gene matches: 2. CDR3 sequence (DNA): TGTGCCAGCAGCCGGGACAGGGGGCGAACCCAGTACTTC. It translates to CASSRDRGRTQYF. The full variable domain, its missing parts supplied by reference TRBV14 and TRBJ2-5, is EAGVTQFPSHSVIEKGQTVTLRCDPISGHDNLYWYRRVMGKEIKFLLHFVKESKQDESGMPNNRFLAERTGGTYSTLKVQPAELEDSGVYFCASSRDRGRTQYFGPGTRLLVL.

CDR3 nucleotide sequence: TGCAGCGTGGGGACAGATGGAAACACCATATATTTT. It is translated as CSVGTDGNTIYF. The rearrangement joins TRBV29-1 to TRBJ1-3; 7 bases map to TRBD1. Germline V gives CDR1 SQVTM, CDR2 ANQGSEA. The CDR3 runs 12 residues. Unmatched junction bases numbered 2, after V lost 6 bases and J lost 3 bases.

This clone occurred once. This chain joins TRBV4-1 and TRBJ2-5, with a tentative D call TRBD1 (5 bases). CDR1 and CDR2 from the germline V gene are MGHRA and YSYEKL. Trimming left V 1 base short and J 6 bases short, with 24 bases between. The length of the CDR3 is 18 residues. The CDR3 nucleotides are TGCGCCAGCAGCCAAGTCATTATTAGGATGGGCAGGGAACAGACCCAGTACTTC. Protein: CASSQVIIRMGREQTQYF.

This chain joins TRBV28 and TRBJ2-6; 8 nucleotides align to TRBD1. This CDR3 contains 18 residues. Germline CDR1 MDHEN, CDR2 SYDVKM. The ends lost 10 bases at V and 4 bases at J; junction bases unmatched: 18. The CDR3 sequence: CATDGVARGLSGANVLTF. DNA for the CDR3: TGTGCCACCGATGGGGTGGCCAGGGGGCTTAGCGGGGCCAACGTCCTGACTTTC.

The chain couples TRBV6-1 to TRBJ2-5; TRBD2 matches 10 bases. The CDR3 covers 16 residues. Losses at the gene ends were 2 bases for V and 3 bases for J; bases not matched to a gene: 6. The germline gives CDR1 MNHNS, CDR2 SASEGT. The CDR3 reads CASSEWLAGAEETQYF. The CDR3 nucleotides are TGTGCCAGCAGTGAATGGCTAGCGGGAGCTGAAGAGACCCAGTACTTC.

The chain has TRBV28 and TRBJ1-2; D perhaps matches TRBD1 (5 bases). CDR1 and CDR2 from the germline V gene are MDHEN and SYDVKM. The length of the CDR3 is 13 residues. Trimming removed 3 bases at V and 5 bases at J, with 10 bases between. The CDR3 nucleotides read TGTGCCAGCAGTTTTGGGGACTTTTATGGCTACACCTTC. Protein sequence: CASSFGDFYGYTF.

The chain recombines TRBV25-1 with TRBJ2-7; possible D gene TRBD2, 5 bases. The germline gives CDR1 MGHDK, CDR2 SYGVNS. The V end lost 2 bases, the J end lost 2 bases, and 7 bases lay between the germline ends. The CDR3 loop spans 13 amino acids. CDR3 sequence: CASSERRTYEQYF. CDR3 coding DNA: TGTGCCAGCAGTGAAAGGAGGACCTACGAGCAGTACTTC.

V gene TRBV5-8 combines with J gene TRBJ2-7; D is unclear. With 6 bases removed from V and 10 bases from J, the gap between germline ends came to 5 bases. CDR3 length: 8 residues. CDR1 SGHTS and CDR2 YDEGEE come from the germline V gene. The chain's CDR3 is CASNLQYF. Here the CDR3 DNA reads TGTGCCAGCAATCTCCAGTACTTC.

This chain uses TRBV7-6 with TRBJ2-7; weak D call: TRBD2 (6 bases). V was shortened by 1 base and J by 6 bases, with 13 bases between the two germline ends. The CDR3 loop spans 14 amino acids. Germline CDR1 and CDR2: SGHVS and FNYEAQ. CDR3: CASSLETGVREQYF. The DNA for the CDR3 is TGTGCCAGCAGCTTAGAGACGGGAGTTCGCGAGCAGTACTTC.

The chain carries TRBV5-4 and TRBJ2-7, with D possibly TRBD2 on 7 matching bases. CDR1 SGHNT and CDR2 YYREEE come from the germline V gene (reference sequence). V was trimmed by 4 bases and J by 2 bases, leaving 19 bases between them. This CDR3 region has 16 residues. CDR3 in amino acids: CASSPGGLSSPYEQYF. The CDR3 nucleotides read TGTGCCAGCAGCCCGGGGGGCCTATCTAGCCCCTACGAGCAGTACTTC. The full variable domain, completed using reference TRBV5-4 and TRBJ2-7, is ETGVTQSPTHLIKTRGQQVTLRCSSQSGHNTVSWYQQALGQGPQFIFQYYREEENGRGNFPPRFSGLQFPNYSSELNVNALELDDSALYLCASSPGGLSSPYEQYFGPGTRLTVT.

The chain joins TRBV5-1 to TRBJ1-1; a possible D gene is TRBD1 (5 bases). CDR1 and CDR2 from the germline V gene are SGHRS and YFSETQ. Trimming removed 4 bases at V and 3 bases at J, with 13 bases between. The CDR3 is 14 amino acids. CDR3 in amino acids: CASSPGWGDTEAFF. Here the CDR3 DNA reads TGCGCCAGCAGCCCAGGGTGGGGGGACACTGAAGCTTTCTTT.

This clone was counted between two and nine times. V and J are TRBV11-2 and TRBJ1-4; D is unresolved. Deletions cut 0 bases from V and 4 bases from J, with 3 bases between. From germline, CDR1 is SGHAT and CDR2 FQNNGV. The CDR3 extends over 13 amino acids. The CDR3 spells CASSLDYNEKLFF. DNA for the CDR3: TGTGCCAGCAGCTTAGACTATAATGAAAAACTGTTTTTT.

The chain links TRBV30 to TRBJ1-1; D perhaps matches TRBD1 (5 bases). V was shortened by 0 bases and J by 4 bases, with 12 bases between the two germline ends. CDR1 and CDR2 from the germline V gene are GTSNPN and SVGIG (reference sequence). CDR3 length: 14 residues. The CDR3 coding sequence is TGTGCCTGGAGTGTACGACTGGGGGGCACTGAAGCTTTCTTT. Its translation is CAWSVRLGGTEAFF.

This clone was observed a handful of times. The CDR3 sequence: CASSLRGNEKLFF. As DNA, the CDR3 is TGTGCCAGCAGTTTAAGGGGGAATGAAAAACTGTTTTTT. The chain joins TRBV28 to TRBJ1-4; weak D call: TRBD1 (6 bases). Trimming left V 2 bases short and J 5 bases short, with 6 bases between. The CDR3 has 13 residues. The germline gives CDR1 MDHEN, CDR2 SYDVKM.

The V and J genes are TRBV28 and TRBJ2-7, with 10 positions matching TRBD2. Germline CDR1 MDHEN, CDR2 SYDVKM. This CDR3 comprises 15 residues. Unmatched junction bases numbered 4, after V lost 5 bases and J lost 0 bases. CDR3 DNA: TGTGCCAGCAGTAGGACTAGCGGACCCTCCTACGAGCAGTACTTC. This codes for CASSRTSGPSYEQYF.

This clone was counted once. The J gene is TRBJ2-7, the V gene TRBV5-6, with D possibly being TRBD1 (5 bases). With 4 bases removed from V and 3 bases from J, the gap between germline ends came to 11 bases. Germline-derived CDR1 and CDR2 are SGHDT and YYEEEE. This CDR3 is built from 13 residues. CDR3 protein: CASSGRQSYEQYF. The CDR3 DNA follows: TGTGCCAGCAGCGGCAGACAGAGCTACGAGCAGTACTTC.

The gene calls are TRBV27 and TRBJ2-1; D remains unclear. Germline CDR1 and CDR2: MNHEY and SMNVEV (reference sequence). The CDR3 runs 12 residues. Trimming pared 5 bases from V and 9 bases from J, leaving 11 bases between. The CDR3 nucleotides are TGTGCCAGCAGTCCACGGGTGGGTGAGCAGTTCTTC. It codes for CASSPRVGEQFF.